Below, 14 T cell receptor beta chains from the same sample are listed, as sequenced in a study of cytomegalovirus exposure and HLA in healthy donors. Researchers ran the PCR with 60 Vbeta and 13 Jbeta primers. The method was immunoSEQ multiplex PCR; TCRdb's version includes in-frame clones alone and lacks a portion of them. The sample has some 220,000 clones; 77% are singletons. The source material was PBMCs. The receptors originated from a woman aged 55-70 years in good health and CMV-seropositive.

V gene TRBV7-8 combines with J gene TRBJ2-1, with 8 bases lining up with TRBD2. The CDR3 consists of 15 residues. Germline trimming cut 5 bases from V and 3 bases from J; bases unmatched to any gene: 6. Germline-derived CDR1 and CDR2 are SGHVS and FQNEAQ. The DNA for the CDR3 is TGTGCCAGCAGCCTCGGGACTAGTAACTACAATGAGCAGTTCTTC. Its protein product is CASSLGTSNYNEQFF.

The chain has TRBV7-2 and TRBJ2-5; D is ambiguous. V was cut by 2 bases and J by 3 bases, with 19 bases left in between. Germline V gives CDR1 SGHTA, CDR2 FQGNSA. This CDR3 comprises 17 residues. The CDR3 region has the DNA TGTGCCAGCAGCTTACGGTGGTGGTTACCCGAAAAAGAGACCCAGTACTTC. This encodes CASSLRWWLPEKETQYF.

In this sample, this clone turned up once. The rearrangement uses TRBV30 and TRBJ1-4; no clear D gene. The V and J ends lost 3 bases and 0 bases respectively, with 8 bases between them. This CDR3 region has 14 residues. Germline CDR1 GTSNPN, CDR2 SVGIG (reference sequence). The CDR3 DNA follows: TGTGCCTGGAGGCCCAGTGCAACTAATGAAAAACTGTTTTTT. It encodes CAWRPSATNEKLFF.

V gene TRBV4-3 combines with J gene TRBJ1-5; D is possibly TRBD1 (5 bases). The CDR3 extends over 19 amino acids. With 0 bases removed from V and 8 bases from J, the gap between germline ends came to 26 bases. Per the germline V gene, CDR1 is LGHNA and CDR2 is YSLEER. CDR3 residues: CASSQDEPGERGNSEPQHF. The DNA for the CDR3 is TGCGCCAGCAGCCAAGATGAACCGGGGGAACGGGGGAATTCGGAGCCCCAGCATTTT.

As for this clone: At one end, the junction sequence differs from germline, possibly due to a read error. For the CDR3, the DNA is TGTTCCAGCAGCTTAGGACAGTTGGACTATGGCTACACCTTC. It translates to CSSSLGQLDYGYTF. This chain joins TRBV7-9 and TRBJ1-2, with TRBD1 as a possible D gene (6 bases). The germline V gene has CDR1 SEHNR and CDR2 FQNEAQ (reference sequence). This CDR3 has 14 residues.

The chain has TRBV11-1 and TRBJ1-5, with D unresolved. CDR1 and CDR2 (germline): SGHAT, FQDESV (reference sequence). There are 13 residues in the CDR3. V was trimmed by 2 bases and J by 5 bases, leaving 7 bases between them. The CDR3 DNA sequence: TGTGCCAGCAGCTTAAAAGGAGATCAGCCCCAGCATTTT. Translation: CASSLKGDQPQHF.

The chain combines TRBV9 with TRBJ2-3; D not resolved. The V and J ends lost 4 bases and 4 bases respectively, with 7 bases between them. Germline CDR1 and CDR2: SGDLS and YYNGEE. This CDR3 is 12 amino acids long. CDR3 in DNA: TGTGCCAGCAGCCCGCAGGCAGATACGCAGTATTTT. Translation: CASSPQADTQYF. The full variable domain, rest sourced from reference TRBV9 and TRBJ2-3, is DSGVTQTPKHLITATGQRVTLRCSPRSGDLSVYWYQQSLDQGLQFLIQYYNGEERAKGNILERFSAQQFPDLHSELNLSSLELGDSALYFCASSPQADTQYFGPGTRLTVL.

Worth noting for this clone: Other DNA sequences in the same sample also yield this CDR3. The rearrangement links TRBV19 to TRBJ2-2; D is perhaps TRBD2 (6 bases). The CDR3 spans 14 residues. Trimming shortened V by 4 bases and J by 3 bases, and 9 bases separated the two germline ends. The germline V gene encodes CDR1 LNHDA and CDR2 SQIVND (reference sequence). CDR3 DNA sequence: TGTGCCAGTAGTAGGTTAGCGGACACCGGGGAGCTGTTTTTT. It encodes CASSRLADTGELFF.

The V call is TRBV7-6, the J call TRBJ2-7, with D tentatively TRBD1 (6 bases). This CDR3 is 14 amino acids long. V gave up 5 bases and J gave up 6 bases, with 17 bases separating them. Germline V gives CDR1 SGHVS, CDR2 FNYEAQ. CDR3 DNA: TGTGCCAGCAGCCCTTACGACAGGACCTTCGAGCAGTACTTC. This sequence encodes CASSPYDRTFEQYF.

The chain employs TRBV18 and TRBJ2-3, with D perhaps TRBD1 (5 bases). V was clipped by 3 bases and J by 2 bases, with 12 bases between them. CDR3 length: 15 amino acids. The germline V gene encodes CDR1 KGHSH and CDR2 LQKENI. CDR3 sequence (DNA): TGTGCCAGCTCACCCAAGGGGATGAACACAGATACGCAGTATTTT. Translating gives CASSPKGMNTDTQYF. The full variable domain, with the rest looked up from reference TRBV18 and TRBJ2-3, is NAGVMQNPRHLVRRRGQEARLRCSPMKGHSHVYWYRQLPEEGLKFMVYLQKENIIDESGMPKERFSAEFPKEGPSILRIQQVVRGDSAAYFCASSPKGMNTDTQYFGPGTRLTVL.

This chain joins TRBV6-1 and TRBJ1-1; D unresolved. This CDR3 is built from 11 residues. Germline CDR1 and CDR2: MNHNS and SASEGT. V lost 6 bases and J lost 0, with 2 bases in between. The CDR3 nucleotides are TGTGCCAGCAGCATGAACACTGAAGCTTTCTTT. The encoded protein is CASSMNTEAFF.

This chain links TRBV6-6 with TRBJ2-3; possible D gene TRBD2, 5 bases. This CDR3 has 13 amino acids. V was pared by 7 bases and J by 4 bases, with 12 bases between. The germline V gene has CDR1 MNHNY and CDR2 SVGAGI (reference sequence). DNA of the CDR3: TGTGCCAGCAAGGGAACGGGGTCAGATACGCAGTATTTT. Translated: CASKGTGSDTQYF.

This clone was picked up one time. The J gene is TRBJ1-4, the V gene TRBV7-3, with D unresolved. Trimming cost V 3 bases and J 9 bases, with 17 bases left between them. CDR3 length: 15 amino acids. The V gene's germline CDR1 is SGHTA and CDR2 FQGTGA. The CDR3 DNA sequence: TGTGCCAGCAGCTTGAGGGTCGGGGTAAATAAAAAACTGTTTTTT. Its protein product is CASSLRVGVNKKLFF.

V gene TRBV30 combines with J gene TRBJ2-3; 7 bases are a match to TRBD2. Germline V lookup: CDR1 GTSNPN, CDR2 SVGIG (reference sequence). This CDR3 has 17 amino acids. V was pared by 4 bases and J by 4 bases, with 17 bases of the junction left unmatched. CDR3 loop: CAWTRRGAGVIPDTQYF. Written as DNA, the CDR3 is TGTGCCTGGACCCGGAGAGGGGCGGGAGTCATTCCAGATACGCAGTATTTT.